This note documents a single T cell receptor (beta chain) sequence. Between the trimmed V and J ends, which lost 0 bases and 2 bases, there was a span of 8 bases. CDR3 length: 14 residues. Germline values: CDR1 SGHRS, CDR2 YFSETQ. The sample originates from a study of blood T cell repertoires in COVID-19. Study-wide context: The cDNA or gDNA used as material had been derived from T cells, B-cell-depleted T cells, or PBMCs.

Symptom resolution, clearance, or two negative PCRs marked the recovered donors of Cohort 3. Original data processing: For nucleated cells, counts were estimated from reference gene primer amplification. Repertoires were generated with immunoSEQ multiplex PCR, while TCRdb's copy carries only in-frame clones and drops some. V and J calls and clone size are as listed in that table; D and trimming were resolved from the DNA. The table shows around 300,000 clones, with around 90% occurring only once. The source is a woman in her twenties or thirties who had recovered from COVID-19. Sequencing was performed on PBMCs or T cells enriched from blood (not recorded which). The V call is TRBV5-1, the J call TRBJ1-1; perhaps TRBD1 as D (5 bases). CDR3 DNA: TGCGCCAGCAGCTTGGAGGGACTTAACACTGAAGCTTTCTTT. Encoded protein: CASSLEGLNTEAFF.